The sequence of this T cell receptor beta chain was determined in a study of identical twins. Unique molecular identifiers were present on cDNA, and template switching added a universal primer site. TCRdb itself ran the 5' RACE reads through MiXCR, one entry per CDR3 protein. The table shows around 550,000 distinct CDR3 sequences, with 13% to 15% occurring only once. This clonotype occurred many times. These data were also filed under a second study, of yellow fever vaccine responses in identical twins.

The TCR sequence derives from a woman between 18 and 29 years old in good health. Sequencing used CD4+ T cells sorted from blood.

CDR3 DNA sequence: TGCGCCAGCAGCGTTAGCGGGACTAGCTCCTACGAGCAGTACTTC. Encoded protein: CASSVSGTSSYEQYF. The chain has TRBV5-1 and TRBJ2-7; the match to TRBD2 covers 8 bases. With V trimmed by 4 bases and J by 0 bases, 6 bases remained unmatched. CDR3 length equals 15 residues. Germline V gives CDR1 SGHRS, CDR2 YFSETQ.